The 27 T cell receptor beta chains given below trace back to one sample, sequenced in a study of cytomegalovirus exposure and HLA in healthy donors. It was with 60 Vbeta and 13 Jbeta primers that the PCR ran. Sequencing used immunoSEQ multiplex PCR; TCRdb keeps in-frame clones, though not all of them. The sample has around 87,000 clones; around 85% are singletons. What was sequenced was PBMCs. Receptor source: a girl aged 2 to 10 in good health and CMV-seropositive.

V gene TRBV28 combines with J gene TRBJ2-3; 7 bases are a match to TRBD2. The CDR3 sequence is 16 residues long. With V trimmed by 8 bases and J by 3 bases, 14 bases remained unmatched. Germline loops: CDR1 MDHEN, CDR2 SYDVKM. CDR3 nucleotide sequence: TGTGCCAGCGGGCGCCCGGGGCGGGAGCCTACAGATACGCAGTATTTT. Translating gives CASGRPGREPTDTQYF. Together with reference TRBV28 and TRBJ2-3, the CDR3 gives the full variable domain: DVKVTQSSRYLVKRTGEKVFLECVQDMDHENMFWYRQDPGLGLRLIYFSYDVKMKEKGDIPEGYSVSREKKERFSLILESASTNQTSMYLCASGRPGREPTDTQYFGPGTRLTVL.

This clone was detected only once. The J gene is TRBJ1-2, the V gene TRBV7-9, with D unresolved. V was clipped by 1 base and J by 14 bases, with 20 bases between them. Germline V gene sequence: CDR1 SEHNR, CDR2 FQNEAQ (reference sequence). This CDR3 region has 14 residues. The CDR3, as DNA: TGTGCCAGCAGCTTAGATTCGACACCCAGCGGTTTGACCTTC. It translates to CASSLDSTPSGLTF.

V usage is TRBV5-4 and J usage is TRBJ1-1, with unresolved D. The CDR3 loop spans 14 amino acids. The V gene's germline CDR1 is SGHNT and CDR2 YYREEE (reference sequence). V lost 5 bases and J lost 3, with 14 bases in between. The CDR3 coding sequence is TGTGCCAGCAGGACCCTAGGGAGTGACACTGAAGCTTTCTTT. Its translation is CASRTLGSDTEAFF.

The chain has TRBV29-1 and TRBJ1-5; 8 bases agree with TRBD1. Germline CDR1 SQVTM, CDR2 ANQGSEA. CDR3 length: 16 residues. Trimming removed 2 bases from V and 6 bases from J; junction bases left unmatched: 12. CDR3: CSVEISPAGGFQPQHF. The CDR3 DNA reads TGCAGCGTTGAAATCTCTCCAGCAGGGGGCTTTCAGCCCCAGCATTTT.

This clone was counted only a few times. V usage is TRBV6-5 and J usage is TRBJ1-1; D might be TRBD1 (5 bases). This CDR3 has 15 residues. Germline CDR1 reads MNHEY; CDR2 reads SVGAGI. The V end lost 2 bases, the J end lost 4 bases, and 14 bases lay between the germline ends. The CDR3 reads CASSYRGREATEAFF. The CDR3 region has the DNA TGTGCCAGCAGTTACCGGGGCAGGGAGGCCACTGAAGCTTTCTTT.

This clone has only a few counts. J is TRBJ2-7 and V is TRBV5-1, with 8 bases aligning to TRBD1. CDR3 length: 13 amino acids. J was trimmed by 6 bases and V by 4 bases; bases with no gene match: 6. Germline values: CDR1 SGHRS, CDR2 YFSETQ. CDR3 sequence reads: CASSPGQEFEQYF. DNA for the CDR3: TGCGCCAGCAGCCCGGGACAGGAGTTCGAGCAGTACTTC.

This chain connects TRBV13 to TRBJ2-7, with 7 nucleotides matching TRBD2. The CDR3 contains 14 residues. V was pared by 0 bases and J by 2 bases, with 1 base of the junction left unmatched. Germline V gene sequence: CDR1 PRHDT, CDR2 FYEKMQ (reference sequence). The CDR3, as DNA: TGTGCCAGCAGCTTAGGTCTAGCGGCCTACGAGCAGTACTTC. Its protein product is CASSLGLAAYEQYF. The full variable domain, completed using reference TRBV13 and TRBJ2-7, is AAGVIQSPRHLIKEKRETATLKCYPIPRHDTVYWYQQGPGQDPQFLISFYEKMQSDKGSIPDRFSAQQFSDYHSELNMSSLELGDSALYFCASSLGLAAYEQYFGPGTRLTVT.

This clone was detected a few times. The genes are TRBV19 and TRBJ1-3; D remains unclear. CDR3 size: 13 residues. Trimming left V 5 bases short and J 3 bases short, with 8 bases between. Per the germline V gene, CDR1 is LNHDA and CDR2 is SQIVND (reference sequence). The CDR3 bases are TGTGCCAGTAGTCCATACAGTGGAAACACCATATATTTT. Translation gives CASSPYSGNTIYF.

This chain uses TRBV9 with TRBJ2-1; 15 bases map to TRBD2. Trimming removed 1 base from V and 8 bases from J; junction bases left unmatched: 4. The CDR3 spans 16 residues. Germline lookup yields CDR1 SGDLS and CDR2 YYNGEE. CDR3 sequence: CASSVSGLAGGYEQFF. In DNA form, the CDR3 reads TGTGCCAGCAGCGTATCCGGACTAGCGGGAGGGTATGAGCAGTTCTTC. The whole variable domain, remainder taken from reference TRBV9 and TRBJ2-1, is DSGVTQTPKHLITATGQRVTLRCSPRSGDLSVYWYQQSLDQGLQFLIQYYNGEERAKGNILERFSAQQFPDLHSELNLSSLELGDSALYFCASSVSGLAGGYEQFFGPGTRLTVL.

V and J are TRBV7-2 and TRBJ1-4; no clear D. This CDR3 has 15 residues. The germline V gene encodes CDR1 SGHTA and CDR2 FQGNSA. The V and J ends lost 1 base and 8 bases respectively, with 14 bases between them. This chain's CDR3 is CASSLVAGGGEKLFF. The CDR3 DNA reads TGTGCCAGCAGCTTAGTTGCGGGAGGTGGGGAAAAACTGTTTTTT.

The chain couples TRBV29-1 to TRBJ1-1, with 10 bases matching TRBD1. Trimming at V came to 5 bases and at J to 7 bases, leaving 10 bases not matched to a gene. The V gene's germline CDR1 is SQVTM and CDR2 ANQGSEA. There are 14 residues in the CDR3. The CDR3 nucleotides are TGCAGCGTTTCCTCCAGACAGGGGGCAATTGAAGCTTTCTTT. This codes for CSVSSRQGAIEAFF.

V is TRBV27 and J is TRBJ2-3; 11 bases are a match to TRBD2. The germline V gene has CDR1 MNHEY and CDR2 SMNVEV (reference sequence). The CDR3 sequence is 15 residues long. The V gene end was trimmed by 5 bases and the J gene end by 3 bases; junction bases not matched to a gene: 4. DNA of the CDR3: TGTGCCAGCAGTATCGGGACTAGCGGAACAGATACGCAGTATTTT. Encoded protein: CASSIGTSGTDTQYF.

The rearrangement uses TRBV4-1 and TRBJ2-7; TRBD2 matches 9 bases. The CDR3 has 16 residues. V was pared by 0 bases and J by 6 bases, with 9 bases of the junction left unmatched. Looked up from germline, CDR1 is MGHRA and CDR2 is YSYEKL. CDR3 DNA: TGCGCCAGCAGCCAAGATGATTTGCTAGCGGGACTCGAGCAGTACTTC. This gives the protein CASSQDDLLAGLEQYF.

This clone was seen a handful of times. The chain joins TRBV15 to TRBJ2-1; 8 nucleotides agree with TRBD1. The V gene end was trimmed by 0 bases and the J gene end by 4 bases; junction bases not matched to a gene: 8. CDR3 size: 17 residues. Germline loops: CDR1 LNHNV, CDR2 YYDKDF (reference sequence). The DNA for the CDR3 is TGTGCCACCAGCAGAGAAAGTCCGGGACAGGTGTACAATGAGCAGTTCTTC. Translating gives CATSRESPGQVYNEQFF.

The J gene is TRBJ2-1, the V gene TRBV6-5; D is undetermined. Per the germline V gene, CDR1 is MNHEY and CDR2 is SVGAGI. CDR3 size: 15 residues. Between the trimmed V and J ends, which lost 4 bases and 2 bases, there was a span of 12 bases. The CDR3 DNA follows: TGTGCCAGCAGTTTTCGCCCTGGCCCCTACAATGAGCAGTTCTTC. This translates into CASSFRPGPYNEQFF.

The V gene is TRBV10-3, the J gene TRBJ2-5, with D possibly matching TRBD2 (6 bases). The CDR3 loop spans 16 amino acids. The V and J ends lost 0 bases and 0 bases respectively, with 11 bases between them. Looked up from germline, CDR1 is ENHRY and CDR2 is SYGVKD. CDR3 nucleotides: TGTGCCATCAGTGAGTCGATGGCGGGGTACCAAGAGACCCAGTACTTC. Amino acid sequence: CAISESMAGYQETQYF.

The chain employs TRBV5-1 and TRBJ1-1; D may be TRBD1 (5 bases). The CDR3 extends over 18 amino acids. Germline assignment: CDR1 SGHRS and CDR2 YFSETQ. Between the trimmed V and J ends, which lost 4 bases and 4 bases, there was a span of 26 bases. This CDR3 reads CASSPKWGEYGWITEAFF. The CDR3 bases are TGCGCCAGCAGCCCCAAGTGGGGGGAGTACGGTTGGATCACTGAAGCTTTCTTT.

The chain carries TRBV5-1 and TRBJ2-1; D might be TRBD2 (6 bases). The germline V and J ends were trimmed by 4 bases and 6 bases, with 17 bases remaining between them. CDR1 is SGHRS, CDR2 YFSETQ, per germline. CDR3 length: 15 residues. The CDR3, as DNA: TGCGCCAGCAGCGGGGGGAAGTTTGGGGTCAATGAGCAGTTCTTC. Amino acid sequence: CASSGGKFGVNEQFF.

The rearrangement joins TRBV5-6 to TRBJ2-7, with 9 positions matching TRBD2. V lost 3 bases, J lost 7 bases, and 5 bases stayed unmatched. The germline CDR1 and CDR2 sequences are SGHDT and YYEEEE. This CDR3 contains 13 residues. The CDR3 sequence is CASSWAGGREQYF. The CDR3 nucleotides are TGTGCCAGCAGCTGGGCGGGAGGGCGTGAGCAGTACTTC. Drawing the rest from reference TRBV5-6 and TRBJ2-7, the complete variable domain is DAGVTQSPTHLIKTRGQQVTLRCSPKSGHDTVSWYQQALGQGPQFIFQYYEEEERQRGNFPDRFSGHQFPNYSSELNVNALLLGDSALYLCASSWAGGREQYFGPGTRLTVT.

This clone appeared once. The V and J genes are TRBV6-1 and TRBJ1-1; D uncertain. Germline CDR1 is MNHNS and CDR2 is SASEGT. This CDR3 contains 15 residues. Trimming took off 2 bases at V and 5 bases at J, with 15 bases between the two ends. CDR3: CASSESLIGLTEAFF. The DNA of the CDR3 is TGTGCCAGCAGTGAAAGTTTGATCGGTCTGACTGAAGCTTTCTTT.

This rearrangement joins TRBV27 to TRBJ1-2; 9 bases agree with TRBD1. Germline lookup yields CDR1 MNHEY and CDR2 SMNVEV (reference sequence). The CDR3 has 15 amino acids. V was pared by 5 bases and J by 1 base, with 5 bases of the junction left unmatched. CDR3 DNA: TGTGCCAGCAGTCCCGGGACAGGGCTTAACTATGGCTACACCTTC. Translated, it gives CASSPGTGLNYGYTF.

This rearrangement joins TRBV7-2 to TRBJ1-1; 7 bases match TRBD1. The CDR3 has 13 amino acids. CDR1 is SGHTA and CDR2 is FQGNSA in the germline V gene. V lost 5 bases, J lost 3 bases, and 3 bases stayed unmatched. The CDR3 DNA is TGTGCCAGCAGCCCAGACAGGGACACTGAAGCTTTCTTT. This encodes CASSPDRDTEAFF. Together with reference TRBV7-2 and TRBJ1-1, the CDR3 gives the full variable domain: GAGVSQSPSNKVTEKGKDVELRCDPISGHTALYWYRQSLGQGLEFLIYFQGNSAPDKSGLPSDRFSAERTGGSVSTLTIQRTQQEDSAVYLCASSPDRDTEAFFGQGTRLTVV.

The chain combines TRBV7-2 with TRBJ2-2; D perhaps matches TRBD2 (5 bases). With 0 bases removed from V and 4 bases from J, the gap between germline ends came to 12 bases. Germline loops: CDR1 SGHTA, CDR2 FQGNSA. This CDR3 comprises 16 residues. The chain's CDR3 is CASSLASGRPTGELFF. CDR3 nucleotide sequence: TGTGCCAGCAGCTTAGCCTCGGGGAGACCCACCGGGGAGCTGTTTTTT.

The chain's CDR3 is CASKTVTSGSGVDEQFF. The CDR3 nucleotides are TGTGCCAGCAAAACTGTGACTAGCGGGAGCGGGGTGGATGAGCAGTTCTTC. The rearrangement joins TRBV21-1 to TRBJ2-1; TRBD2, the table's D call, was not compared with the DNA. TRBV21-1 is labeled a pseudogene. The CDR3 has 17 residues.

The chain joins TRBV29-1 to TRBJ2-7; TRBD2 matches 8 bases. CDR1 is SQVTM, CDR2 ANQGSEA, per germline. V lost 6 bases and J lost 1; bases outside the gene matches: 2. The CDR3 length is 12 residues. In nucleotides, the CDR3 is TGCAGCGTCGGCGGGAGGTCCTACGAGCAGTACTTC. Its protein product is CSVGGRSYEQYF.

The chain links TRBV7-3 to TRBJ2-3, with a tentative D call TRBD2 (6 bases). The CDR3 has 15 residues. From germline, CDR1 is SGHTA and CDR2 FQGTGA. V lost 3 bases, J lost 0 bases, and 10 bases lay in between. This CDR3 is CASSFSGVSTDTQYF. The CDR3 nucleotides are TGTGCCAGCAGCTTCTCGGGAGTAAGCACAGATACGCAGTATTTT. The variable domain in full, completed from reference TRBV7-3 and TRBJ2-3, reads GAGVSQTPSNKVTEKGKYVELRCDPISGHTALYWYRQSLGQGPEFLIYFQGTGAADDSGLPNDRFFAVRPEGSVSTLKIQRTERGDSAVYLCASSFSGVSTDTQYFGPGTRLTVL.

CDR3 DNA: TGTGCCAGCGCATTGATAGGGGGACCCTACGAGCAGTACTTC. Amino acid sequence: CASALIGGPYEQYF. This rearrangement joins TRBV6-1 to TRBJ2-7; tentatively, D is TRBD1 (6 bases). Germline lookup yields CDR1 MNHNS and CDR2 SASEGT. The CDR3 is 14 amino acids. V was trimmed by 8 bases and J by 2 bases, leaving 16 bases between them.